This T cell receptor (beta chain) was captured in a study of CD8+CD57+ T cells in acquired aplastic anemia. About this clonotype itself: The junction and the germline gene differ at one end; a read error may be behind it.

Profiling of TCR beta VDJ combinations and CDR3 sequences used genomic DNA as template. Each CDR3 protein is one row after TCRdb ran MiXCR on the reads. Altogether about 220,000 distinct CDR3 sequences are present, 34% being singletons, with the ten largest covering 1.1%. The CDR3 is made up of 13 amino acids. The germline V gene has CDR1 SNHLY and CDR2 FYNNEI. The specimen was sorted CD4+, CD8+, or CD8+CD57+ T cells (not recorded which) from PBMCs. The genes are TRBV2 and TRBJ2-2; possible D gene TRBD2, 7 bases. The clonotype comes from a human donor in good health, serving as a control. The CDR3, as DNA: TGTGCCAGCAGTGACAGGGGTGGGGGGGAGCAGTTTTTT. Protein sequence: CASSDRGGGEQFF. The whole variable domain, remainder taken from reference TRBV2 and TRBJ2-2, is EPEVTQTPSHQVTQMGQEVILRCVPISNHLYFYWYRQILGQKVEFLVSFYNNEISEKSEIFDDQFSVERPDGSNFTLKIRSTKLEDSAMYFCASSDRGGGEQFFGEGSRLTVL.